This TCR beta chain derives from a study of T cells in Graves' hyperthyroidism and ophthalmopathy. This CDR3 has 14 amino acids. Orbital computed tomography, thyroid ultrasound, serum thyroxine and TRAb, and clinical symptoms together informed the diagnoses. On this clonotype itself: Its antigen is still unknown. The junction and the germline gene differ at one end; a read error may be behind it.

Amplified regions were TCR beta CDR3 sequences from RNA transcripts. In the first-round RT-PCR of the TCR CDR3, the HTBI primer set was used. TCRdb fed the multiplex PCR reads into MiXCR, producing one record per CDR3 protein. The sample contains around 660,000 distinct CDR3 sequences, about 45% of which appear only once. Study-wide results and limits: A model of 13 V-J pairs discriminated ophthalmopathy from stable hyperthyroidism.

Sequencing input: peripheral blood or thyroid tissue (not recorded which). The V gene is TRBV12-3 or TRBV12-4, the J gene TRBJ2-5, with 8 positions matching TRBD1. This clonotype was sampled from an adult man with Graves' disease, either hyperthyroidism or ophthalmopathy (not recorded which). CDR3 DNA sequence: TGTGCCAGCAATCGACAGGGGAACCAAGAGACTCAGTACTTC. Translation: CASNRQGNQETQYF.